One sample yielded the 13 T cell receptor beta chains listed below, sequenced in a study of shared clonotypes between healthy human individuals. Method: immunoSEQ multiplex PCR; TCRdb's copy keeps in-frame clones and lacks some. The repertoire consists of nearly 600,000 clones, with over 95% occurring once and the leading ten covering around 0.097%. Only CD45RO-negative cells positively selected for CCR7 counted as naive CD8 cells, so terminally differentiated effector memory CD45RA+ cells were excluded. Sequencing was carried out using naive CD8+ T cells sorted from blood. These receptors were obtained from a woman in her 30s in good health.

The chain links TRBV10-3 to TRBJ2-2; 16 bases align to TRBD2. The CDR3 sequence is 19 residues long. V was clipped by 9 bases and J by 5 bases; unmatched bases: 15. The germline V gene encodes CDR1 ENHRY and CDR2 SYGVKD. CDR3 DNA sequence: TGTGCCATTTCGGGGACGGGACTAGCGGGAGGGCGGCTGACCGGGGAGCTGTTTTTT. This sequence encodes CAISGTGLAGGRLTGELFF.

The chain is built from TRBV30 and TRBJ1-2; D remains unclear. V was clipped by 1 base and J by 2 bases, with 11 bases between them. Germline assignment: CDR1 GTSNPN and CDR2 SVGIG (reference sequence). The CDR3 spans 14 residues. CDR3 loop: CAWSDQDPNYGYTF. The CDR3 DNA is TGTGCCTGGAGTGATCAGGATCCCAACTATGGCTACACCTTC.

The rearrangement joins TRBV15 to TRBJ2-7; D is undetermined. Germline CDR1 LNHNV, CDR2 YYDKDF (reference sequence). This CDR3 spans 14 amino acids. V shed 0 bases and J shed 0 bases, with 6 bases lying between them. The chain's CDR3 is CATSRERSSYEQYF. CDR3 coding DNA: TGTGCCACCAGCAGAGAAAGGAGCTCCTACGAGCAGTACTTC.

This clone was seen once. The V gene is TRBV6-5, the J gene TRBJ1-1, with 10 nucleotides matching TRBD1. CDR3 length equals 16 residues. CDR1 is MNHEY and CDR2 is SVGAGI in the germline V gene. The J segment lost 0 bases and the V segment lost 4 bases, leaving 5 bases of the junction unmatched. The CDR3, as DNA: TGTGCCAGCAGTTTCTGGACAGGGGGGGTGAACACTGAAGCTTTCTTT. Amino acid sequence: CASSFWTGGVNTEAFF.

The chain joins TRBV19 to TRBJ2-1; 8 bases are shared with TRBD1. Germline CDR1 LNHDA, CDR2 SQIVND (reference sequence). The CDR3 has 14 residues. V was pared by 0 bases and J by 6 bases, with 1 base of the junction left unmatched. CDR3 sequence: CASSIDQGANEQFF. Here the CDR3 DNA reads TGTGCCAGTAGTATAGATCAGGGGGCCAATGAGCAGTTCTTC.

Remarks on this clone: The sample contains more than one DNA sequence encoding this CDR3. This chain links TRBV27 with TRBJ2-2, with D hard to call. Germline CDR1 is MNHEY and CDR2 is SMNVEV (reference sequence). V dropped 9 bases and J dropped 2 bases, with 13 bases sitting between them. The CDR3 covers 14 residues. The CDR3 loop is CASSLGTNTGELFF. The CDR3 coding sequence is TGTGCCAGTTCCTTAGGAACAAACACCGGGGAGCTGTTTTTT.

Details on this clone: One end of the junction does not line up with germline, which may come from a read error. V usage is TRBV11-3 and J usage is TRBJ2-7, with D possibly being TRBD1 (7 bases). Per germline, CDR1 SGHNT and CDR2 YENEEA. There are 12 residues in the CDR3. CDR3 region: CASSSGGTRVDF. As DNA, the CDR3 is TGTGCCAGCAGCTCAGGGGGGACTCGGGTGGACTTC.

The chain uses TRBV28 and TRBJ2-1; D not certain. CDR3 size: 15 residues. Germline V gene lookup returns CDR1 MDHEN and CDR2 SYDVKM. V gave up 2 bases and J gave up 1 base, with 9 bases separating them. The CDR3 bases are TGTGCCAGCAGTTTAGGGCTCTCTTCCTACAATGAGCAGTTCTTC. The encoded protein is CASSLGLSSYNEQFF. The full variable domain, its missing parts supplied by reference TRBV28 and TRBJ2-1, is DVKVTQSSRYLVKRTGEKVFLECVQDMDHENMFWYRQDPGLGLRLIYFSYDVKMKEKGDIPEGYSVSREKKERFSLILESASTNQTSMYLCASSLGLSSYNEQFFGPGTRLTVL.

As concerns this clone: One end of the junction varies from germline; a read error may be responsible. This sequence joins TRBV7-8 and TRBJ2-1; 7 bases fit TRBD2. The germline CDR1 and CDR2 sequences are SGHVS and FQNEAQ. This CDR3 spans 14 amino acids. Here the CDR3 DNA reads TGTGCCAGCAGCTTGGGGAGGGCCTATAATGAGCAGTTCTTC. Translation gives CASSLGRAYNEQFF.

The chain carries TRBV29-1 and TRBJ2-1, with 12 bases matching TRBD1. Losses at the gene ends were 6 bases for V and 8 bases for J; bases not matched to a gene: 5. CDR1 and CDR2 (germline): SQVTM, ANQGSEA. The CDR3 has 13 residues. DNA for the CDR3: TGCAGCGTGCCGGGACAGGGGGCTGATGAGCAGTTCTTC. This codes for CSVPGQGADEQFF.

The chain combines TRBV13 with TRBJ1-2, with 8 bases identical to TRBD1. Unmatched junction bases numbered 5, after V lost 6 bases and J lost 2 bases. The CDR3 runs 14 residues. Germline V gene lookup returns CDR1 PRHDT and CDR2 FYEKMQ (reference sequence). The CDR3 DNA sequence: TGTGCCAGCAGTTGGGGACAGGAGAACTATGGCTACACCTTC. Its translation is CASSWGQENYGYTF. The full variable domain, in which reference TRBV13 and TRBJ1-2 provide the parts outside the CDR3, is AAGVIQSPRHLIKEKRETATLKCYPIPRHDTVYWYQQGPGQDPQFLISFYEKMQSDKGSIPDRFSAQQFSDYHSELNMSSLELGDSALYFCASSWGQENYGYTFGSGTRLTVV.

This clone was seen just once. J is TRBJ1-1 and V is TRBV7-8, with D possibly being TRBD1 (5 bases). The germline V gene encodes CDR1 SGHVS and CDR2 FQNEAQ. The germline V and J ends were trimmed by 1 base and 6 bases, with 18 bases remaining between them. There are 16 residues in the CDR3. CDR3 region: CASSLGRKSLGAEAFF. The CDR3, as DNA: TGTGCCAGCAGCTTAGGCAGGAAAAGTTTGGGGGCTGAAGCTTTCTTT.

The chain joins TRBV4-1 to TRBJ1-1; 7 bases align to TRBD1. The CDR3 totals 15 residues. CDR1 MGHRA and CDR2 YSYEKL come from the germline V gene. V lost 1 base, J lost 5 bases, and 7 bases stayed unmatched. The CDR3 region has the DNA TGCGCCAGCAGCCAAGTACAGGGGCGGGTGACTGAAGCTTTCTTT. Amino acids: CASSQVQGRVTEAFF.